These 8 T cell receptor beta chains came from one sample sequenced in a study of cytomegalovirus exposure and HLA in healthy donors. With 60 Vbeta and 13 Jbeta primers, the PCR was carried out. Repertoires were generated with immunoSEQ multiplex PCR, while TCRdb's copy carries only in-frame clones and drops some. The sample contains roughly 260,000 clones, roughly four fifths of which appear only once. Source material: PBMCs. These receptors all come from a woman between 40 and 55 years old in good health and CMV-seropositive.

The table lists this clone with a count of one. The V gene is TRBV2, the J gene TRBJ2-5; possibly TRBD2 for D (6 bases). V was trimmed by 1 base and J by 4 bases, leaving 10 bases between them. This CDR3 contains 14 residues. Germline CDR1 is SNHLY and CDR2 is FYNNEI. The CDR3 loop reads CASSEGQGLETQYF. The CDR3 DNA reads TGTGCCAGCAGTGAAGGTCAGGGACTAGAGACCCAGTACTTC.

CDR3 bases: TGTGCCAGCAGTCTAATGGGACAGGTCCCTCTCTATGGCTACACCTTC. It codes for CASSLMGQVPLYGYTF. The chain uses TRBV28 and TRBJ1-2, with 8 positions matching TRBD1. Germline V gene sequence: CDR1 MDHEN, CDR2 SYDVKM. The CDR3 totals 16 residues. V shed 5 bases and J 4 bases; nucleotides not matched to a gene: 12.

The V gene is TRBV6-1, the J gene TRBJ2-7; TRBD1 agrees at 7 bases. CDR1 and CDR2 (germline): MNHNS, SASEGT. CDR3 length equals 13 residues. V shed 4 bases, J shed 2 bases, and the junction held 2 bases outside the gene matches. CDR3: CASSVQGPYEQYF. The CDR3 DNA is TGTGCCAGCAGTGTACAGGGGCCCTACGAGCAGTACTTC.

The chain is built from TRBV9 and TRBJ1-3; 7 bases map to TRBD1. J was trimmed by 2 bases and V by 6 bases; bases with no gene match: 8. Germline assignment: CDR1 SGDLS and CDR2 YYNGEE. The CDR3 has 15 amino acids. The chain's CDR3 is CASTLRDSPGNTIYF. For the CDR3, the DNA is TGTGCCAGCACCCTAAGGGACAGCCCTGGAAACACCATATATTTT.

V and J are TRBV28 and TRBJ2-2; 10 bases map to TRBD2. The length of the CDR3 is 15 residues. Per the germline V gene, CDR1 is MDHEN and CDR2 is SYDVKM. V gave up 5 bases and J gave up 7 bases; unmatched junction bases: 7. Here the CDR3 DNA reads TGTGCCAGCAGTGGGGCTGAGCGGGGGGGCGGGGAGCTGTTTTTT. It specifies CASSGAERGGGELFF.

In its sample, this clone was seen a few times. The rearrangement links TRBV7-9 to TRBJ2-7; D is possibly TRBD2 (7 bases). Trimming removed 1 base from V and 6 bases from J, with 16 bases in between. The CDR3 totals 15 residues. Looked up from germline, CDR1 is SEHNR and CDR2 is FQNEAQ (reference sequence). DNA for the CDR3: TGTGCCAGCAGCTTAGGTACAGGGAGGGGCTTCGAGCAGTACTTC. Translation gives CASSLGTGRGFEQYF. Full variable domain (rest looked up from reference TRBV7-9 and TRBJ2-7): DTGVSQNPRHKITKRGQNVTFRCDPISEHNRLYWYRQTLGQGPEFLTYFQNEAQLEKSRLLSDRFSAERPKGSFSTLEIQRTEQGDSAMYLCASSLGTGRGFEQYFGPGTRLTVT.

The chain employs TRBV25-1 and TRBJ1-5; 9 nucleotides align to TRBD1. The CDR3 totals 16 residues. From germline, CDR1 is MGHDK and CDR2 SYGVNS. J was trimmed by 4 bases and V by 3 bases; bases with no gene match: 7. The CDR3 sequence is CASSDHGQGWNQPQHF. The CDR3 DNA reads TGTGCCAGCAGTGATCATGGACAGGGGTGGAATCAGCCCCAGCATTTT.

The V gene is TRBV7-2, the J gene TRBJ1-2; possibly TRBD1 for D (5 bases). This CDR3 is built from 18 residues. Germline lookup yields CDR1 SGHTA and CDR2 FQGNSA. Trimming cost V 4 bases and J 3 bases, with 24 bases left between them. CDR3 region: CASSSKVLLRGPDYGYTF. Here the CDR3 DNA reads TGTGCCAGCAGCTCAAAAGTGTTGTTAAGGGGCCCCGACTATGGCTACACCTTC.